This entry is about one T cell receptor beta chain. Germline V CDR1 and CDR2: MGHRA, YSYEKL. The CDR3 totals 19 residues. V dropped 0 bases and J dropped 0 bases, with 18 bases sitting between them. Clones were sequenced by immunoSEQ multiplex PCR, and TCRdb holds only the in-frame ones, with some missing. Found here are some 200,000 clones, about nine tenths of them singletons; the top ten hold approximately 2.4%. This record belongs to a study of blood T cell repertoires in COVID-19. This TCR was sampled from a woman in her 30s who had recovered from COVID-19. What was sequenced was PBMCs or T cells enriched from blood (not recorded which). The gene calls are TRBV4-1 and TRBJ1-3, with a tentative D call TRBD1 (6 bases). This CDR3 reads CASSQDRGHGRVSGNTIYF. For the CDR3, the DNA is TGCGCCAGCAGCCAAGATCGGGGACACGGCAGAGTCTCTGGAAACACCATATATTTT.